These 5 T cell receptor beta chains originate from one sample sequenced in a study of T cell responses to AZD1222 COVID-19 vaccine. The data were produced by immunoSEQ multiplex PCR, yet TCRdb's version contains in-frame clones alone and is incomplete. The sample consists of some 180,000 clones, 80% to 95% of them appearing once. This specimen was peripheral blood, taken 28 days after the second AZD1222 dose. These receptors were collected from an adult who received the AZD1222 COVID-19 vaccine.

The chain links TRBV4-1 to TRBJ1-6; D is ambiguous. Germline CDR1 MGHRA, CDR2 YSYEKL. With 1 base removed from V and 0 bases from J, the gap between germline ends came to 13 bases. The CDR3 sequence is 18 residues long. CDR3: CASSQVGRSSSYNSPLHF. As DNA, the CDR3 is TGCGCCAGCAGCCAAGTTGGCAGGTCAAGCTCCTATAATTCACCCCTCCACTTT.

The chain joins TRBV4-2 to TRBJ2-1; 8 positions agree with TRBD1. The CDR3 runs to 14 residues. Germline loops: CDR1 LGHNA, CDR2 YNFKEQ. Trimming removed 2 bases from V and 9 bases from J; junction bases left unmatched: 6. This CDR3 is CASSQMTGAGEQFF. The DNA for the CDR3 is TGTGCCAGCAGCCAAATGACAGGGGCGGGTGAGCAGTTCTTC.

This rearrangement joins TRBV5-4 to TRBJ2-7; no clear D gene. In germline, CDR1 is SGHNT, CDR2 YYREEE (reference sequence). The length of the CDR3 is 15 residues. V was shortened by 5 bases and J by 3 bases, with 18 bases between the two germline ends. The CDR3 here is CASSLGRTAGYEQYF. CDR3 sequence (DNA): TGTGCCAGCAGTCTTGGGCGGACGGCTGGCTACGAGCAGTACTTC.

The genes are TRBV7-9 and TRBJ2-6; no definite D call. The germline V gene encodes CDR1 SEHNR and CDR2 FQNEAQ (reference sequence). V dropped 5 bases and J dropped 4 bases, with 24 bases sitting between them. The CDR3 loop spans 19 amino acids. The CDR3 reads CASSIPPISTMRGANVLTF. The CDR3 DNA follows: TGTGCCAGCAGCATACCACCTATCTCGACGATGAGAGGGGCCAACGTCCTGACTTTC.

The chain combines TRBV7-5 with TRBJ2-1; the table's D call TRBD2 went unverified against the DNA. TRBV7-5 is an annotated pseudogene. The CDR3 totals 15 residues. The CDR3 region is CARSARKGDYREQFF. The CDR3 nucleotides are TGTGCCAGAAGCGCCCGTAAAGGGGACTACCGAGAGCAGTTCTTC.